This T cell receptor beta chain was obtained from a study of T cells in Graves' hyperthyroidism and ophthalmopathy. Using around 10 ml of fresh peripheral blood, PBMCs were prepared. The sample holds a few counts of this clonotype. RNA transcripts gave rise to amplified TCR beta CDR3 regions. HTBI primers were the set used in a first-round RT-PCR of the TCR CDR3. TCRdb used MiXCR to reprocess the multiplex PCR reads, holding one entry per CDR3 protein. The table includes 500,000 to 550,000 distinct CDR3 sequences, 15% to 20% detected once. This CDR3 has 14 residues. Trimming cost V 2 bases and J 1 base, with 9 bases left between them. From germline, CDR1 is SGHDT and CDR2 YYEEEE.

This receptor was obtained from a man aged 35-49 years with Graves' ophthalmopathy. The rearrangement joins TRBV5-6 to TRBJ2-5; the D is unclear. The material sequenced was blood. CDR3 region: CASSFFGFQETQYF. CDR3 sequence (DNA): TGTGCCAGCAGCTTTTTTGGGTTCCAAGAGACCCAGTACTTC.